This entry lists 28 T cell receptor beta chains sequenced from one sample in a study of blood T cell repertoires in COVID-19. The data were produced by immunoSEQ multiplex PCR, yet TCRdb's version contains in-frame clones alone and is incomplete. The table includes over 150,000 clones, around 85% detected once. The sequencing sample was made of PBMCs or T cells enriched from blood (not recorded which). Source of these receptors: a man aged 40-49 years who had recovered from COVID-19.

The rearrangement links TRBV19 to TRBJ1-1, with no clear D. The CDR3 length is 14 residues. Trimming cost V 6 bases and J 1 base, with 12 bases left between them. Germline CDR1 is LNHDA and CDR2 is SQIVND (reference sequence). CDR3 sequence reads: CASRVGGENTEAFF. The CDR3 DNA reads TGTGCCAGTAGGGTCGGAGGCGAGAACACTGAAGCTTTCTTT.

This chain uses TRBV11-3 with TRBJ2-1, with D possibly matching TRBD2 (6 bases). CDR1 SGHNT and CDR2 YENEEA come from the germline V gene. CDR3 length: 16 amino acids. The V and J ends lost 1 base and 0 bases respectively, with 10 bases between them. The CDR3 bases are TGTGCCAGCAGCTTAGGCGGCGGGGTCTCCTACAATGAGCAGTTCTTC. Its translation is CASSLGGGVSYNEQFF.

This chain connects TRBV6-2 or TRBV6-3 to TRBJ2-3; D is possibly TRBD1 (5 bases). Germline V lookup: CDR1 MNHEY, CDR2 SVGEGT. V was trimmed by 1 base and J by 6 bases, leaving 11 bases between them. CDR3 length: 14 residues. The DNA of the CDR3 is TGTGCCAGCAGTTACTGGACAAACTGGGATACGCAGTATTTT. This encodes CASSYWTNWDTQYF.

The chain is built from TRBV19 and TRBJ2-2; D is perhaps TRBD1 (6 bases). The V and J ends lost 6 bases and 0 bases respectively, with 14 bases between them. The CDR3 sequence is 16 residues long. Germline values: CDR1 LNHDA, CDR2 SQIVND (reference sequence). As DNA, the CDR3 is TGTGCCAGTAGGGGGACAATACCCTCGAACACCGGGGAGCTGTTTTTT. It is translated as CASRGTIPSNTGELFF.

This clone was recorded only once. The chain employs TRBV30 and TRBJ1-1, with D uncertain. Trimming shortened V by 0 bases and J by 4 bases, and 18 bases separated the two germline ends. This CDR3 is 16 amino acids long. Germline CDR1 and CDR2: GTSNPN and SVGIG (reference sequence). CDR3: CAWSVPHVRGATEAFF. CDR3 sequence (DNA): TGTGCCTGGAGTGTACCCCATGTGCGGGGTGCCACTGAAGCTTTCTTT.

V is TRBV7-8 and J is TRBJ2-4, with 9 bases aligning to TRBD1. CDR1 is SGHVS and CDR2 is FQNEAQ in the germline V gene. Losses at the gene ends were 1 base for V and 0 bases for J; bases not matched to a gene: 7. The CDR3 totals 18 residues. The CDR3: CASSLVGTGPVAKNIQYF. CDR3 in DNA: TGTGCCAGCAGCTTAGTTGGGACAGGGCCCGTAGCCAAAAACATTCAGTACTTC.

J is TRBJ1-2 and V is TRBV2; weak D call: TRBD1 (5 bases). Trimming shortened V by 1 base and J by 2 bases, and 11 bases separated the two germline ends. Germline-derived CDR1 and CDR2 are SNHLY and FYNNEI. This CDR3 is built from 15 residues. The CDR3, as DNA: TGTGCCAGCAGTGAAGGGTTTCAGGGAAACTATGGCTACACCTTC. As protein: CASSEGFQGNYGYTF.

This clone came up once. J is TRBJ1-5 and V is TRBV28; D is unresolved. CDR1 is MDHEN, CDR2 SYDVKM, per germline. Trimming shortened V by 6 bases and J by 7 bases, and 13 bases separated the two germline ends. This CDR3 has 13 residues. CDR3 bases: TGTGCCAGCAGGAGGGAGGAGGTGCAGCCCCAGCATTTT. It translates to CASRREEVQPQHF.

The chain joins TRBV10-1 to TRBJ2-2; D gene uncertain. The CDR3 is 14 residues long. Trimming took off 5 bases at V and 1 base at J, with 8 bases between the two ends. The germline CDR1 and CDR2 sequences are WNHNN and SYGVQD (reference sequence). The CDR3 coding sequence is TGCGCCAGCAGTATGTCAGGGAACACCGGGGAGCTGTTTTTT. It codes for CASSMSGNTGELFF.

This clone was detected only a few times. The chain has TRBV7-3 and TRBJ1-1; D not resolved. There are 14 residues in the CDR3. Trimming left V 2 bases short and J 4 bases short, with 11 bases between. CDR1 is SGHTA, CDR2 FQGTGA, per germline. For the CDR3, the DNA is TGTGCCAGCAGCTTATGGGGAGAAGGCACTGAAGCTTTCTTT. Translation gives CASSLWGEGTEAFF.

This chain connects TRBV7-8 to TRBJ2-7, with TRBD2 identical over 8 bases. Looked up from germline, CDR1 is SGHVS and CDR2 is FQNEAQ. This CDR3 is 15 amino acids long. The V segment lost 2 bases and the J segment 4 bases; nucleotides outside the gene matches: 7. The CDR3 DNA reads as TGTGCCAGCAGCTTAATGTCGGGAGGGGAGTACGAGCAGTACTTC. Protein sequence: CASSLMSGGEYEQYF.

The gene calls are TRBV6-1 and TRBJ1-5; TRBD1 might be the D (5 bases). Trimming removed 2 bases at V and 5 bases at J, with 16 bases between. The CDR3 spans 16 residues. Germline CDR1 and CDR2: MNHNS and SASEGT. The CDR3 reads CASSESWTSRDQPQHF. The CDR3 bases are TGTGCCAGCAGTGAATCATGGACAAGCCGGGATCAGCCCCAGCATTTT.

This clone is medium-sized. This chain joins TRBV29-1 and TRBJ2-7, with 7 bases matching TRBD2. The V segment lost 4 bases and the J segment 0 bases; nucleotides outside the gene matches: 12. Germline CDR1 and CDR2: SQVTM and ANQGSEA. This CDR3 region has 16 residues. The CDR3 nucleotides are TGCAGCGTTGGAGGTGGGGAGGGGCTGAGCTCCTACGAGCAGTACTTC. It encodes CSVGGGEGLSSYEQYF.

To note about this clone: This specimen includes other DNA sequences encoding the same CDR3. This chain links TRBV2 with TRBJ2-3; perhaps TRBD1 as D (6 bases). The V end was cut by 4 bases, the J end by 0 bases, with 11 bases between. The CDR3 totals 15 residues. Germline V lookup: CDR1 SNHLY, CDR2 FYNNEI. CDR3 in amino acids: CASSAGTHSTDTQYF. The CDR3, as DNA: TGTGCCAGCAGTGCCGGGACACATAGCACAGATACGCAGTATTTT.

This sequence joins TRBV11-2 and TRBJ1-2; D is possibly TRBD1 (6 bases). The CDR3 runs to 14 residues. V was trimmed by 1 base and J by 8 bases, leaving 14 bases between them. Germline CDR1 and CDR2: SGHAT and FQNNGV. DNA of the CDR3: TGTGCCAGCAGCTTAGTAACAGGGAGAGGAGGCTACACCTTC. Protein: CASSLVTGRGGYTF.

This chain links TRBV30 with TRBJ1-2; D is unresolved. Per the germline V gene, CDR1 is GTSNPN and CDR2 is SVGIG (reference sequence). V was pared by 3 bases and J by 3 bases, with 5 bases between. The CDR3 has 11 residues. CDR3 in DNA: TGTGCCTGGAGACGGGACTATGGCTACACCTTC. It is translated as CAWRRDYGYTF.

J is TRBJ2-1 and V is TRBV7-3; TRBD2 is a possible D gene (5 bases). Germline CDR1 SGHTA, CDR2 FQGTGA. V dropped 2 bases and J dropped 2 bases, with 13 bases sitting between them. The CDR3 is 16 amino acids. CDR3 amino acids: CASSLRVERAYNEQFF. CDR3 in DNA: TGTGCCAGCAGCTTACGGGTGGAGAGGGCCTACAATGAGCAGTTCTTC.

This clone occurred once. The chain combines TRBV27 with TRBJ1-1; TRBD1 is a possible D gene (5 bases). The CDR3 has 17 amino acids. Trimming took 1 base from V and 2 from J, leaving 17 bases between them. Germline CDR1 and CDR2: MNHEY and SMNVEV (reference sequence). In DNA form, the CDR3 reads TGTGCCAGCAGTTTATTAAACGGTTTAGGGGAAAACACTGAAGCTTTCTTT. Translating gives CASSLLNGLGENTEAFF.

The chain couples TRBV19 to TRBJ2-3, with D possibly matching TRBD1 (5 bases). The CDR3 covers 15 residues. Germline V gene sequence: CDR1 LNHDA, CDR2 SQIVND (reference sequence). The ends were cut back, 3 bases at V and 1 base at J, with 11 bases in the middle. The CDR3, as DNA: TGTGCCAGTAGTATCTCAGGGAAAGGCACAGATACGCAGTATTTT. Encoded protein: CASSISGKGTDTQYF.

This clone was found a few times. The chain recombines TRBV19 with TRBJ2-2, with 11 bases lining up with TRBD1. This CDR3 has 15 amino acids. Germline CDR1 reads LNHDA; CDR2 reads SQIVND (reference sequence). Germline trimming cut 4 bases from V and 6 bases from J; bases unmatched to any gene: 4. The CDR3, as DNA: TGTGCCAGTAGTAGCGCGGGACAGGGGGCCGGGGAGCTGTTTTTT. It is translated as CASSSAGQGAGELFF.

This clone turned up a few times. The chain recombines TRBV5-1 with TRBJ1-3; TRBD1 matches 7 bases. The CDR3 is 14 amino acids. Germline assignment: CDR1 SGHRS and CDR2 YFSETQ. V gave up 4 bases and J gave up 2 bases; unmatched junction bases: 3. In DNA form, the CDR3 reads TGCGCCAGCAGCGACGACAGGGCTGGAAACACCATATATTTT. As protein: CASSDDRAGNTIYF.

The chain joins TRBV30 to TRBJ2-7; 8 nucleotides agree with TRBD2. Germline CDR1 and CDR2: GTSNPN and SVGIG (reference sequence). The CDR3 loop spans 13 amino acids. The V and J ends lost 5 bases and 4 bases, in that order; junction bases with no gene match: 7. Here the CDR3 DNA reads TGTGCCTGGGGGCGGGGGGCTAGTTACGAGCAGTACTTC. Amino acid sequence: CAWGRGASYEQYF.

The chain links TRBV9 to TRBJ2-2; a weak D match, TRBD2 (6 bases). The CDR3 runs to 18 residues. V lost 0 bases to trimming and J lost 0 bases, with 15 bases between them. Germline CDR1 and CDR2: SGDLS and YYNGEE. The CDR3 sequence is CASSVVMRRDANTGELFF. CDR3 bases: TGTGCCAGCAGCGTAGTAATGAGGCGGGACGCGAACACCGGGGAGCTGTTTTTT.

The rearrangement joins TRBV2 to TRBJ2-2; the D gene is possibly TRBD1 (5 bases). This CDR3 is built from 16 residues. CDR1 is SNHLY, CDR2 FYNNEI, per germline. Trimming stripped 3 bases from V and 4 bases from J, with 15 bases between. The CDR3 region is CASSESRPGPTGELFF. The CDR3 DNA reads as TGTGCCAGCAGTGAGTCGCGCCCAGGGCCCACCGGGGAGCTGTTTTTT.

DNA for the CDR3: TGTGCCAGCAGTCGGGACAGTGGTACCTACGAGCAGTACTTC. Residues: CASSRDSGTYEQYF. The rearrangement links TRBV28 to TRBJ2-7; 7 bases are shared with TRBD1. The V segment lost 5 bases and the J segment 2 bases; nucleotides outside the gene matches: 6. The CDR3 spans 14 residues. Germline CDR1 is MDHEN and CDR2 is SYDVKM.

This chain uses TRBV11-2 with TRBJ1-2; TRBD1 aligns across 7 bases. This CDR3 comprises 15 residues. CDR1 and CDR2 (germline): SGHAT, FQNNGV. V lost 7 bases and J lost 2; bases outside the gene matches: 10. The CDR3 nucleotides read TGTGCCAGCAACTCTATAGACAGGGAGAACTATGGCTACACCTTC. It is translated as CASNSIDRENYGYTF.

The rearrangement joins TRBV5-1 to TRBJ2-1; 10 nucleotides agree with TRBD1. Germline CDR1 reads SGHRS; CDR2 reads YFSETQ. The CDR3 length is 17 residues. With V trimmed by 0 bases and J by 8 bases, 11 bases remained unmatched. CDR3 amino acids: CASSLGGTGASIDEQFF. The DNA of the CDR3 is TGCGCCAGCAGCTTGGGAGGGACAGGGGCGTCCATCGATGAGCAGTTCTTC. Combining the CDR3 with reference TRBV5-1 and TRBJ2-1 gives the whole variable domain KAGVTQTPRYLIKTRGQQVTLSCSPISGHRSVSWYQQTPGQGLQFLFEYFSETQRNKGNFPGRFSGRQFSNSRSEMNVSTLELGDSALYLCASSLGGTGASIDEQFFGPGTRLTVL.

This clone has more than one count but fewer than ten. CDR3 sequence: CASRGGTTTNNEQFF. The CDR3 region has the DNA TGCGCCAGCAGAGGTGGGACTACAACCAACAATGAGCAGTTCTTC. This sequence joins TRBV5-1 and TRBJ2-1; 7 nucleotides match TRBD2. J gave up 5 bases and V 5 bases, and 10 bases lay outside the gene matches. Germline V gives CDR1 SGHRS, CDR2 YFSETQ. This CDR3 has 15 residues. Together with reference TRBV5-1 and TRBJ2-1, the CDR3 gives the full variable domain: KAGVTQTPRYLIKTRGQQVTLSCSPISGHRSVSWYQQTPGQGLQFLFEYFSETQRNKGNFPGRFSGRQFSNSRSEMNVSTLELGDSALYLCASRGGTTTNNEQFFGPGTRLTVL.